This T cell receptor beta chain was found in a study of CD8+CD57+ T cells in acquired aplastic anemia. Whole-study context: Sorted CD4+ and CD8+ cell DNA averaged about 3 ug. Points from the study as a whole: Between patients and controls, CD8+ Simpson's diversity did not vary significantly. Both patients and controls carried the same twenty-nine CD8+ CDR3 sequences.

Patients picked for sequencing had shown CD8+CD57+ cell expansion detected by flow cytometry. Severe acquired aplastic anemia was present in all patients. Genomic DNA templated the TCR beta VDJ and CDR3 profiling. TCRdb re-analysed the reads in MiXCR, keeping a single row per CDR3 protein. Of some 150,000 distinct CDR3 sequences listed, over 55% are singletons. This clonotype has a count of ten or more. What it binds is not known. Germline values: CDR1 DFQATT, CDR2 SNEGSKA (reference sequence). This CDR3 has 14 residues. Between the trimmed V and J ends, which lost 6 bases and 3 bases, there was a span of 17 bases.

The source material was sorted CD4+, CD8+, or CD8+CD57+ T cells (not recorded which) from PBMCs. The sequence came from a human donor with aplastic anemia. This sequence joins TRBV20-1 and TRBJ1-1, with D possibly matching TRBD1 (6 bases). DNA for the CDR3: TGCAGTGCCCCGGCGGAACAGGGCCACACTGAAGCTTTCTTT. Its translation is CSAPAEQGHTEAFF.